Sequencing of this TCR beta chain was carried out in a study of blood T cell repertoires in COVID-19. Profiling relied on immunoSEQ multiplex PCR, and the TCRdb table lists in-frame clones only, not all of them. Of roughly 200,000 clones listed, about 93% are singletons. The V gene's germline CDR1 is SNHLY and CDR2 FYNNEI. V was shortened by 2 bases and J by 0 bases, with 10 bases between the two germline ends. The CDR3 has 15 amino acids. The chain is built from TRBV2 and TRBJ1-1; the D gene is possibly TRBD1 (5 bases). The TCR sequence derives from a man aged 25-45 years with COVID-19, enrolled during active disease. The material sequenced was peripheral blood. The chain's CDR3 is CASSEYRSMNTEAFF. The CDR3 region has the DNA TGTGCCAGCAGTGAATACAGGTCGATGAACACTGAAGCTTTCTTT. The full variable domain, its missing parts supplied by reference TRBV2 and TRBJ1-1, is EPEVTQTPSHQVTQMGQEVILRCVPISNHLYFYWYRQILGQKVEFLVSFYNNEISEKSEIFDDQFSVERPDGSNFTLKIRSTKLEDSAMYFCASSEYRSMNTEAFFGQGTRLTVV.